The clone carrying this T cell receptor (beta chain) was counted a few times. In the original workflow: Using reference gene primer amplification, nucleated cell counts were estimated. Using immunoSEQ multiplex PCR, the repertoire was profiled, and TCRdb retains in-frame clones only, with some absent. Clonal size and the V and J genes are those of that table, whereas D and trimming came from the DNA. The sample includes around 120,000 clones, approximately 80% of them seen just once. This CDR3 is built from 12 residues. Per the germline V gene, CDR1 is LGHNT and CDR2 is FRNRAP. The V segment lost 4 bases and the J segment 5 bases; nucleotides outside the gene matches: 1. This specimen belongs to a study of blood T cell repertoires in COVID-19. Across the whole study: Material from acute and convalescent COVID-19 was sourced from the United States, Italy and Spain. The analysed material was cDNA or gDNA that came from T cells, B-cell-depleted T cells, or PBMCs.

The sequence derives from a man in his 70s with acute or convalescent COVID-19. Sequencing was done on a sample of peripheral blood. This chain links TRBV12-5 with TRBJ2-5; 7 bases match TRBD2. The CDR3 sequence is CASGSGGETQYF. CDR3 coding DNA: TGTGCTAGTGGTTCCGGGGGGGAGACCCAGTACTTC.